A selection of T cell receptor beta chains follows, all from one sample in a study of OX40 agonist ivuxolimab in advanced cancers. Here immunoSEQ multiplex PCR was the method, and the copy in TCRdb shows in-frame clones only, minus some. The data hold about 62,000 clones, with roughly 78% observed a single time. The sample consisted of CD4+ or CD8+ T cells sorted from blood, taken in a trial of the OX40 agonist ivuxolimab. The receptors derive from an adult with an advanced solid tumor such as melanoma, head and neck, liver or kidney cancer. Each CDR3 is given with its conserved first and last residue. Each record gives: V gene, D gene, J gene, clone size, CDR3 DNA, CDR3 protein. The D gene is left open where the match is weak. Clone size is given for some rows only: seen once, a few or many times, or a class if the clone is expanded.

v_call: TRBV4-3
d_call: NA
j_call: TRBJ2-2
clone_size: NA
cdr3_nt: TGCGCCAGCAGCCAAGAATTGAGGGCCGGGGAGCTGTTTTTT
cdr3_aa: CASSQELRAGELFF

v_call: TRBV7-6
d_call: TRBD1
j_call: TRBJ2-7
clone_size: NA
cdr3_nt: TGTGCCAGCAGCGATCGACAGGGTGACTCCTACGAGCAGTACTTC
cdr3_aa: CASSDRQGDSYEQYF

v_call: TRBV7-2
d_call: TRBD2
j_call: TRBJ2-5
clone_size: few
cdr3_nt: TGTGCCAGCAGCTTAGCGCCCGCGGGGGGGCCAGAGACCCAGTACTTC
cdr3_aa: CASSLAPAGGPETQYF

v_call: TRBV2
d_call: NA
j_call: TRBJ2-1
clone_size: NA
cdr3_nt: TGTGCCAGCAGGGAGGGGGGGGCTGAGCAGTTCTTC
cdr3_aa: CASREGGAEQFF

v_call: TRBV21-1
d_call: NA
j_call: TRBJ2-7
clone_size: NA
cdr3_nt: TGTGCCAGCAGCAGGGACAGAGAGAGCTCCTACGAGCAGTACTTC
cdr3_aa: CASSRDRESSYEQYF

v_call: TRBV29-1
d_call: NA
j_call: TRBJ1-2
clone_size: NA
cdr3_nt: TGCAGCGTTGTTCTAACCAAAGGGGGCTACACCTTC
cdr3_aa: CSVVLTKGGYTF

v_call: TRBV19
d_call: NA
j_call: TRBJ1-5
clone_size: NA
cdr3_nt: TGTGCCAGTAGTATGCAGGGGACCCCCAATCAGCCCCAGCATTTT
cdr3_aa: CASSMQGTPNQPQHF

v_call: TRBV5-6
d_call: TRBD1
j_call: TRBJ2-3
clone_size: once
cdr3_nt: TGTGCCAGCATCCGTACGGACAGGCGCGCAGATACGCAGTATTTT
cdr3_aa: CASIRTDRRADTQYF

v_call: TRBV7-6
d_call: NA
j_call: TRBJ2-5
clone_size: NA
cdr3_nt: TGTGCCAGCAGCTTAAGTGTTTCAGGGGCAGGGACCCAGTACTTC
cdr3_aa: CASSLSVSGAGTQYF

v_call: TRBV11-2
d_call: NA
j_call: TRBJ2-5
clone_size: NA
cdr3_nt: TGTGCCAGCAGCTTTTGGGCGGGGGCCCAAGAGACCCAGTACTTC
cdr3_aa: CASSFWAGAQETQYF

v_call: TRBV27
d_call: NA
j_call: TRBJ1-1
clone_size: NA
cdr3_nt: TGTGCCAGCGTAGGCGGGGGGCTAGGCACTGAAGCTTTCTTT
cdr3_aa: CASVGGGLGTEAFF

v_call: TRBV11-2
d_call: NA
j_call: TRBJ2-1
clone_size: once
cdr3_nt: TGTGCCAGCAGCTTAGATTGGGTATCTAATGAGCAGTTCTTC
cdr3_aa: CASSLDWVSNEQFF

v_call: TRBV5-8
d_call: NA
j_call: TRBJ2-7
clone_size: NA
cdr3_nt: TGTGCCAGCAGCTTGATAACCCGCGAATACGAGCAGTACTTC
cdr3_aa: CASSLITREYEQYF

v_call: TRBV6-5
d_call: TRBD1
j_call: TRBJ2-7
clone_size: many
cdr3_nt: TGTGCCAGCAGTTATGGGACAGGGGGCTACGAGCAGTACTTC
cdr3_aa: CASSYGTGGYEQYF

v_call: TRBV27
d_call: NA
j_call: TRBJ2-2
clone_size: few
cdr3_nt: TGTGCCAGCAGTTTAGGGCCCGAGCTGTTTTTT
cdr3_aa: CASSLGPELFF

v_call: TRBV7-9
d_call: NA
j_call: TRBJ1-1
clone_size: NA
cdr3_nt: TGTGCCAGCAGCAGGGACGGACGATCTATGAACACTGAAGCTTTCTTT
cdr3_aa: CASSRDGRSMNTEAFF

v_call: TRBV4-3
d_call: NA
j_call: TRBJ1-5
clone_size: few
cdr3_nt: TGCGCCAGCAGCCTCAGGGGTGGCAATCAGCCCCAGCATTTT
cdr3_aa: CASSLRGGNQPQHF

v_call: TRBV18
d_call: NA
j_call: TRBJ2-2
clone_size: NA
cdr3_nt: TGTGCCAGCTCACCATATACCGGGGAGCTGTTTTTT
cdr3_aa: CASSPYTGELFF

v_call: TRBV10-3
d_call: NA
j_call: TRBJ2-1
clone_size: few
cdr3_nt: TGTGCCACAGGGGAGGGGTCGGACGATAAAGATGAGCAGTTCTTC
cdr3_aa: CATGEGSDDKDEQFF

v_call: TRBV5-6
d_call: NA
j_call: TRBJ1-2
clone_size: few
cdr3_nt: TGTGCCCGTAGGACCAGGGTGGACTATGGCTACACCTTC
cdr3_aa: CARRTRVDYGYTF

v_call: TRBV9
d_call: NA
j_call: TRBJ2-7
clone_size: NA
cdr3_nt: TGTGCCAGCAGCGCTCAGGGAGGTAGCTCCTACGAGCAGTACTTC
cdr3_aa: CASSAQGGSSYEQYF

v_call: TRBV18
d_call: TRBD1
j_call: TRBJ2-3
clone_size: few
cdr3_nt: TGTGCCAGCTCACCTCCCGACAGGGTCAGGGCAGATACGCAGTATTTT
cdr3_aa: CASSPPDRVRADTQYF

v_call: TRBV7-9
d_call: TRBD1
j_call: TRBJ1-1
clone_size: NA
cdr3_nt: TGTGCCAGCACCCCTCCGGGACAGGGGGCCCCTTATGACACTGAAGCTTTCTTT
cdr3_aa: CASTPPGQGAPYDTEAFF

v_call: TRBV19
d_call: NA
j_call: TRBJ1-1
clone_size: NA
cdr3_nt: TGTGCCAGTAGTATAGGCTCACCCCTCCCGATTGCTTTCTTT
cdr3_aa: CASSIGSPLPIAFF

v_call: TRBV6-1
d_call: NA
j_call: TRBJ2-7
clone_size: NA
cdr3_nt: TGTGCCAGCAGTTTCACCGCGGGCTACGAGCAGTACTTC
cdr3_aa: CASSFTAGYEQYF

v_call: TRBV5-4
d_call: TRBD1
j_call: TRBJ2-3
clone_size: NA
cdr3_nt: TGTGCCAGCAGCAATCCGGGACAGGGTTTTGGAGATACGCAGTATTTT
cdr3_aa: CASSNPGQGFGDTQYF

v_call: TRBV7-2
d_call: NA
j_call: TRBJ1-5
clone_size: NA
cdr3_nt: TGTGCCAGCAGCTTAGAGGCGGGGGAAGACAATCAGCCCCAGCATTTT
cdr3_aa: CASSLEAGEDNQPQHF

v_call: TRBV7-9
d_call: NA
j_call: TRBJ2-2
clone_size: few
cdr3_nt: TGTGCCAGCAGCTTATCGGGAACCGGGGAGCTGTTTTTT
cdr3_aa: CASSLSGTGELFF

v_call: TRBV30
d_call: TRBD1
j_call: TRBJ1-3
clone_size: NA
cdr3_nt: TGTGCCTGGAGTCGGACAGGGACGAGCTCTGGAAACACCATATATTTT
cdr3_aa: CAWSRTGTSSGNTIYF

v_call: TRBV10-2
d_call: NA
j_call: TRBJ1-5
clone_size: NA
cdr3_nt: TGCGCCAGCAGTGTGTCAGGGTACAATCAGCCCCAGCATTTT
cdr3_aa: CASSVSGYNQPQHF

v_call: TRBV4-1
d_call: TRBD1
j_call: TRBJ1-6
clone_size: NA
cdr3_nt: TGCGCCAGCAGCCAATTCGATACCGGGACAGGGGGCGCCTATAATTCACCCCTCCACTTT
cdr3_aa: CASSQFDTGTGGAYNSPLHF